What follows describes a single T cell receptor beta chain. This sample was taken from a study of blood T cell repertoires in COVID-19. Some clones are missing from TCRdb's copy, which holds only in-frame ones; the method was immunoSEQ multiplex PCR. The data hold 110,000 to 150,000 clones, with around four fifths observed a single time. The CDR3 contains 16 residues. The junction had 8 bases not matched to a gene; V was cut back by 3 bases and J by 7 bases. The germline CDR1 and CDR2 sequences are SGHRS and YFSETQ. The J gene is TRBJ1-6, the V gene TRBV5-1; 9 nucleotides line up with TRBD1. Material for sequencing was peripheral blood. The TCR comes from a woman at least 80 years old with acute or convalescent COVID-19. CDR3: CASSSYGTGLNSPLHF. In DNA form, the CDR3 reads TGCGCCAGCAGCTCCTATGGGACAGGGTTGAATTCACCCCTCCACTTT.